A single sample is the source of the 3 T cell receptor beta chains below, sequenced in a study of human T cells and chemical hapten exposure (TCRdb year 2021). Read against the paper, the sample's time point label means: pre-sensitization, week 0. In the paper's terms, the treatment or condition label means: therapeutic diphenylcyclopropenone sensitization with weekly scalp DPC. Library prep was done by RACE. Sequencing was performed on a NextSeq 500. TCRdb ran its own pipeline on the public reads, namely fastp trimming at Q25 and MiXCR clone calling, and kept in-frame beta chains. Rows are unified per CDR3 protein, each entry keeping the most common DNA and genes. This sample lists 150,000 to 200,000 distinct CDR3 sequences; nearly 30% were detected once. The ten largest clones add up to less than 3% of the sample. Sequenced here: whole blood, sampled in connection with sensitization to the hapten diphenylcyclopropenone (DPC). The receptors shown here come from a woman in her twenties or thirties with alopecia areata. Some clones in this sample may be carry-over from other donors' samples.

The genes are TRBV29-1 and TRBJ1-1; 8 bases map to TRBD1. The J segment lost 3 bases and the V segment lost 6 bases, leaving 3 bases of the junction unmatched. The CDR3 loop spans 12 amino acids. Germline CDR1 and CDR2: SQVTM and ANQGSEA. Here the CDR3 reads CSVAGGYTEAFF. DNA for the CDR3: TGCAGCGTCGCAGGGGGCTACACTGAAGCTTTCTTT.

This clonotype has more than one count but fewer than ten. V and J are TRBV24-1 and TRBJ1-2; D gene ambiguous. The V end lost 0 bases, the J end lost 6 bases, and 4 bases lay between the germline ends. The germline CDR1 and CDR2 sequences are KGHDR and SFDVKD. This CDR3 region has 12 residues. Written as DNA, the CDR3 is TGTGCCACCAGTGATTTGCGCAATGGCTACACCTTC. This gives the protein CATSDLRNGYTF.

This clonotype was counted ten times or more. This chain links TRBV7-2 with TRBJ2-1; D unresolved. This CDR3 spans 15 amino acids. V lost 1 base, J lost 6 bases, and 13 bases lay in between. Germline V CDR1 and CDR2: SGHTA, FQGNSA. Here the CDR3 DNA reads TGTGCCAGCAGCTTAGTCCGGAGTCCAGGCAATGAGCAGTTCTTC. Amino acid sequence: CASSLVRSPGNEQFF.